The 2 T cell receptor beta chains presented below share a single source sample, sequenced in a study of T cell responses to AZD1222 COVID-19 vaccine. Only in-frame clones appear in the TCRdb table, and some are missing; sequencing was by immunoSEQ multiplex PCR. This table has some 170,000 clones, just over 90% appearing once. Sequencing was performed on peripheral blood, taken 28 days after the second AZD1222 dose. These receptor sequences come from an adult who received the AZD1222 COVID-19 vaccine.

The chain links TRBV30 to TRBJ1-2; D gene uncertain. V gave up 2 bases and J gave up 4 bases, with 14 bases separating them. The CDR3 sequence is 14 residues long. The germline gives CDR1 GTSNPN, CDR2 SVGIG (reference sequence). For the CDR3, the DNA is TGTGCCTGGAGTCCCCGCGGACGGACCTATGGCTACACCTTC. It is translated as CAWSPRGRTYGYTF.

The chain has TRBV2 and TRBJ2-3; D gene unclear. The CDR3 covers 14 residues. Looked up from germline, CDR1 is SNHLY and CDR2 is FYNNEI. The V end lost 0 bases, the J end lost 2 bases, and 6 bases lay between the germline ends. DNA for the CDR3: TGTGCCAGCAGTGAAGCAGCCTCCACAGATACGCAGTATTTT. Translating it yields CASSEAASTDTQYF.